The 21 T cell receptor beta chains listed next were all sequenced from one sample in a study of Graves' ophthalmopathy and Graves' hyperthyroidism. TCR beta CDR3 regions were amplified from RNA transcripts. The workflow started with a first-round RT-PCR run with HTBI primers and then moved on to a second-round multiplex PCR. A single record per CDR3 protein comes from TCRdb applying MiXCR to the multiplex PCR reads. The table records some 1.1 million distinct CDR3 sequences, less than 45% of them present only once. The sample taken for sequencing was peripheral blood or thyroid tissue (not recorded which). The receptor source for this set is an adult man with Graves' hyperthyroidism.

A few counts support this clonotype. The chain links TRBV4-1 to TRBJ1-5, with 8 bases identical to TRBD1. Germline assignment: CDR1 MGHRA and CDR2 YSYEKL. CDR3 length: 17 residues. V lost 1 base to trimming and J lost 4 bases; unmatched junction nucleotides: 9. CDR3 in amino acids: CASSQGGRGRGNQPQHF. The CDR3 DNA sequence: TGCGCCAGCAGCCAAGGGGGCAGGGGGCGCGGTAATCAGCCCCAGCATTTT.

This clonotype was seen many times. The chain recombines TRBV7-8 with TRBJ2-7; TRBD1 matches 11 bases. Germline V CDR1 and CDR2: SGHVS, FQNEAQ. Trimming took 4 bases from V and 7 from J; bases not matched to a gene: 6. This CDR3 comprises 14 residues. The CDR3 DNA reads as TGTGCCAGCAGCTCGGGACAGGGGGTGAATGAGCAGTACTTC. Amino acids: CASSSGQGVNEQYF. The variable domain in full, completed from reference TRBV7-8 and TRBJ2-7, reads GAGVSQSPRYKVAKRGQDVALRCDPISGHVSLFWYQQALGQGPEFLTYFQNEAQLDKSGLPSDRFFAERPEGSVSTLKIQRTQQEDSAVYLCASSSGQGVNEQYFGPGTRLTVT.

Notes on this clonotype: A much larger clone sits a single nucleotide away, making a read error possible. The chain is built from TRBV29-1 and TRBJ1-2; tentatively, D is TRBD1 (6 bases). CDR3 length equals 18 residues. Trimming took off 4 bases at V and 8 bases at J, with 32 bases between the two ends. CDR1 and CDR2 from the germline V gene are SQVTM and ANQGSEA. DNA for the CDR3: TGCAGCGTTGTCGGGGGGGCAGGGGCCATCGCGCAATCATGGGGCTACACCTTC. Translation: CSVVGGAGAIAQSWGYTF. Complete variable domain (other parts from reference TRBV29-1 and TRBJ1-2): SAVISQKPSRDICQRGTSLTIQCQVDSQVTMMFWYRQQPGQSLTLIATANQGSEATYESGFVIDKFPISRPNLTFSTLTVSNMSPEDSSIYLCSVVGGAGAIAQSWGYTFGSGTRLTVV.

This clonotype came up once. The CDR3 spells CASARMRWISSYEQYF. In DNA form, the CDR3 reads TGTGCCAGCGCTAGGATGCGGTGGATCAGCTCCTACGAGCAGTACTTC. The chain couples TRBV5-6 to TRBJ2-7; D is undetermined. The germline V gene encodes CDR1 SGHDT and CDR2 YYEEEE. The length of the CDR3 is 16 residues. V was shortened by 7 bases and J by 0 bases, with 20 bases between the two germline ends.

This clonotype was recorded many times. The chain has TRBV10-3 and TRBJ2-2; TRBD2 matches at 7 bases. This CDR3 has 16 amino acids. Trimming cost V 0 bases and J 0 bases; bases outside gene matches: 1. Germline CDR1 is ENHRY and CDR2 is SYGVKD. The CDR3 bases are TGTGCCATCAGTGAGTCAAGCGGGACGAACACCGGGGAGCTGTTTTTT. Its protein product is CAISESSGTNTGELFF.

The chain employs TRBV7-9 and TRBJ2-2; D may be TRBD1 (5 bases). Trimming shortened V by 5 bases and J by 4 bases, and 20 bases separated the two germline ends. The CDR3 runs to 17 residues. Germline V gene sequence: CDR1 SEHNR, CDR2 FQNEAQ (reference sequence). CDR3 region: CASSQGFGPLVTGELFF. Written as DNA, the CDR3 is TGTGCCAGCAGCCAGGGATTTGGGCCCCTCGTCACCGGGGAGCTGTTTTTT.

This clonotype was detected only a few times. The chain employs TRBV7-9 and TRBJ2-3; 9 nucleotides align to TRBD1. Trimming at V came to 5 bases and at J to 3 bases, leaving 9 bases not matched to a gene. There are 16 residues in the CDR3. Per the germline V gene, CDR1 is SEHNR and CDR2 is FQNEAQ (reference sequence). CDR3 in DNA: TGTGCCAGCAGCCGTCAGGGACAGGGACTGACAGATACGCAGTATTTT. Encoded protein: CASSRQGQGLTDTQYF. Variable domain in full (rest from reference TRBV7-9 and TRBJ2-3): DTGVSQNPRHKITKRGQNVTFRCDPISEHNRLYWYRQTLGQGPEFLTYFQNEAQLEKSRLLSDRFSAERPKGSFSTLEIQRTEQGDSAMYLCASSRQGQGLTDTQYFGPGTRLTVL.

A few counts support this clonotype. This chain uses TRBV7-2 with TRBJ2-5; 8 nucleotides line up with TRBD2. Germline V gene data show CDR1 as SGHTA and CDR2 as FQGNSA. The CDR3 length is 16 residues. V lost 3 bases, J lost 4 bases, and 10 bases stayed unmatched. DNA for the CDR3: TGTGCCAGCAGCTTTGGCGGGGGGCTCGCTGGAGAGACCCAGTACTTC. Translation gives CASSFGGGLAGETQYF.

This clonotype appeared many times. This sequence joins TRBV15 and TRBJ2-7; D gene uncertain. Germline CDR1 reads LNHNV; CDR2 reads YYDKDF (reference sequence). V shed 8 bases and J shed 4 bases, with 18 bases lying between them. The CDR3 covers 14 residues. The CDR3 loop is CATASTASIYEQYF. DNA for the CDR3: TGTGCCACCGCCTCTACGGCTTCGATTTACGAGCAGTACTTC.

This clonotype came up many times. V gene TRBV4-1 combines with J gene TRBJ2-7, with a weak D call TRBD1 (6 bases). There are 14 residues in the CDR3. CDR1 MGHRA and CDR2 YSYEKL come from the germline V gene. The ends were cut back, 4 bases at V and 2 bases at J, with 12 bases in the middle. The CDR3 DNA sequence: TGCGCCAGCAGCCGAACAGGGTCCGCCTACGAGCAGTACTTC. It translates to CASSRTGSAYEQYF.

This clonotype was counted many times. DNA for the CDR3: TGCAGTGCTAGATTCCAGGGGGCCAGGGGAAAACTGTTTTTT. This gives the protein CSARFQGARGKLFF. The rearrangement joins TRBV20-1 to TRBJ1-4; 8 bases line up with TRBD1. Germline CDR1 reads DFQATT; CDR2 reads SNEGSKA (reference sequence). CDR3 length equals 14 residues. V was clipped by 2 bases and J by 10 bases; unmatched bases: 9.

This clonotype was recorded many times. The chain couples TRBV15 to TRBJ1-1, with 7 bases fitting TRBD1. J lost 0 bases, V lost 2 bases, and 3 bases had no gene match. From germline, CDR1 is LNHNV and CDR2 YYDKDF (reference sequence). There are 15 residues in the CDR3. DNA of the CDR3: TGTGCCACCAGCAGATGGGACAGAATGAACACTGAAGCTTTCTTT. It encodes CATSRWDRMNTEAFF.

This chain connects TRBV6-2 or TRBV6-3 to TRBJ1-5; D is undetermined. The germline gives CDR1 MNHEY, CDR2 SVGEGT. CDR3 length equals 13 residues. Deletions cut 5 bases from V and 7 bases from J, with 12 bases between. The CDR3 reads CASSNSRRQPQHF. CDR3 coding DNA: TGTGCCAGCAGTAACAGTCGCCGGCAGCCCCAGCATTTT.

This clonotype appeared many times. As the CDR3 is not closed by the conserved phenylalanine or tryptophan, this likely results from a read error. It is unclear where the CDR3 begins or ends on the DNA, so no DNA is shown, and the CDR3 is as TCRdb lists it. The rearrangement joins TRBV5-1 to TRBJ2-7. The CDR3 is 8 amino acids in total, end residues counted. CDR1 SGHRS and CDR2 YFSETQ come from the germline V gene. The chain's CDR3 is CASSLGIG.

In this sample, this clonotype turned up a few times. The chain links TRBV2 to TRBJ1-1; a possible D gene is TRBD1 (5 bases). Germline assignment: CDR1 SNHLY and CDR2 FYNNEI. There are 12 residues in the CDR3. V was cut by 8 bases and J by 4 bases, with 11 bases left in between. DNA of the CDR3: TGTGCCAGCCTTCGGGACGCCACTGAAGCTTTCTTT. Translated: CASLRDATEAFF. Supplemented by reference TRBV2 and TRBJ1-1, the full variable domain reads EPEVTQTPSHQVTQMGQEVILRCVPISNHLYFYWYRQILGQKVEFLVSFYNNEISEKSEIFDDQFSVERPDGSNFTLKIRSTKLEDSAMYFCASLRDATEAFFGQGTRLTVV.

This clonotype is a singleton in its sample. The CDR3 nucleotides are TGCGCCAGCAGGGGGAACGCGAACACCGGGGAGCTGTTTTTT. This gives the protein CASRGNANTGELFF. The chain employs TRBV10-1 and TRBJ2-2; no clear D. The length of the CDR3 is 14 residues. Trimming pared 6 bases from V and 0 bases from J, leaving 8 bases between. Germline CDR1 is WNHNN and CDR2 is SYGVQD (reference sequence).

The chain is built from TRBV5-1 and TRBJ2-3; D call uncertain. Germline V gene sequence: CDR1 SGHRS, CDR2 YFSETQ. V was clipped by 0 bases and J by 2 bases, with 16 bases between them. The CDR3 extends over 17 amino acids. The CDR3 bases are TGCGCCAGCAGCTTGGCGGCACTGAGTCGTCTCACAGATACGCAGTATTTT. Translation: CASSLAALSRLTDTQYF.

About this clonotype: A read error is possible here, since a much larger clone lies one base away. Because the CDR3 is missing its conserved closing phenylalanine or tryptophan, this is likely a read error. The genes are TRBV7-8 and TRBJ2-2, with 7 bases lining up with TRBD2. Germline CDR1 and CDR2: SGHVS and FQNEAQ. V lost 5 bases, J lost 2 bases, and 8 bases stayed unmatched. This CDR3 region has 16 residues. The CDR3 reads CASSVRASGNTGELFL. As DNA, the CDR3 is TGTGCCAGCAGCGTACGGGCTAGCGGTAACACCGGGGAGCTGTTTCTT.

The V call is TRBV6-6, the J call TRBJ2-7, with D perhaps matching TRBD1 (6 bases). CDR3 length equals 13 residues. Germline CDR1 MNHNY, CDR2 SVGAGI (reference sequence). V lost 6 bases, J lost 2 bases, and 11 bases lay in between. This CDR3 reads CASRLGTPYEQYF. Written as DNA, the CDR3 is TGTGCCAGCAGACTCGGGACACCCTACGAGCAGTACTTC.

J is TRBJ2-5 and V is TRBV6-5; D remains unclear. Germline CDR1 and CDR2: MNHEY and SVGAGI. The V end was cut by 0 bases, the J end by 1 base, with 12 bases between. The CDR3 sequence is 16 residues long. CDR3 in DNA: TGTGCCAGCAGTTACTCGAACGTGGCCCCCCAAGAGACCCAGTACTTC. Protein: CASSYSNVAPQETQYF.

This clonotype was found many times. This chain uses TRBV6-6 with TRBJ1-6, with D perhaps TRBD1 (6 bases). The CDR3 has 14 residues. Per germline, CDR1 MNHNY and CDR2 SVGAGI (reference sequence). The germline V and J ends were trimmed by 8 bases and 2 bases, with 10 bases remaining between them. Here the CDR3 reads CASGGQAYNSPLHF. In DNA form, the CDR3 reads TGTGCCAGCGGGGGACAAGCCTATAATTCACCCCTCCACTTT.